A single sample is the source of the 24 T cell receptor beta chains below, sequenced in a study of blood T cells in healthy people across ages (dated by TCRdb to the mid-2010s). Library preparation was by 5' RACE. Sequencing took place on an Illumina HiSeq 2500. A second PCR of about 6 to 11 cycles was performed with a sample-barcoded 5' primer and a J-beta primer mix. TCRdb reprocessing: public reads trimmed at Q25 with fastp, clones called with MiXCR, in-frame beta chains kept. Identical CDR3 protein sequences are pooled into one entry, listed with their most common genes and DNA. The sample table holds over a million distinct CDR3 sequences, of which approximately 38% were seen once. The top ten constitute roughly 8.2% of the sample. Source material: blood. These receptors all stem from a young woman in good health.

This clonotype has more than one count but fewer than ten. The chain combines TRBV14 with TRBJ2-3; unclear D gene. The CDR3 contains 16 residues. Trimming took off 0 bases at V and 1 base at J, with 11 bases between the two ends. CDR1 is SGHDN and CDR2 is FVKESK in the germline V gene. The CDR3 loop reads CASSQEAGSGTDTQYF. As DNA, the CDR3 is TGTGCCAGCAGCCAAGAGGCAGGATCTGGCACAGATACGCAGTATTTT.

On this clonotype itself: A much larger clonotype is one base distant, so this may be a read error. The rearrangement uses TRBV6-1 and TRBJ2-3, with a possible D match to TRBD1 (6 bases). Germline values: CDR1 MNHNS, CDR2 SASEGT. The V and J ends lost 8 bases and 4 bases respectively, with 19 bases between them. The CDR3 contains 15 residues. The CDR3 region is CASDLQGYDADTQYF. The CDR3, as DNA: TGTGCCAGCGACCTACAGGGTTACGACGCAGATACGCAGTATTTT.

About this clonotype: Possible read error: a much larger clone is one base away. This chain uses TRBV14 with TRBJ2-3; either TRBD1 or TRBD2 may fit D (5 bases each). The CDR3 loop spans 13 amino acids. Germline values: CDR1 SGHDN, CDR2 FVKESK. As DNA, the CDR3 is TGTGTCAGCAGCCAAGCGAAGGGGACGACGCAGTATTTT. This gives the protein CVSSQAKGTTQYF.

This chain uses TRBV5-1 with TRBJ1-2; D perhaps matches TRBD1 (5 bases). CDR1 and CDR2 (germline): SGHRS, YFSETQ. Trimming pared 4 bases from V and 8 bases from J, leaving 18 bases between. This CDR3 region has 14 residues. CDR3 coding DNA: TGCGCCAGCAGCCCAGGAGACAGCTTAGAGGGCTACACCTTC. Its translation: CASSPGDSLEGYTF. The full variable domain, completed using reference TRBV5-1 and TRBJ1-2, is KAGVTQTPRYLIKTRGQQVTLSCSPISGHRSVSWYQQTPGQGLQFLFEYFSETQRNKGNFPGRFSGRQFSNSRSEMNVSTLELGDSALYLCASSPGDSLEGYTFGSGTRLTVV.

The chain has TRBV3-1 and TRBJ2-5; tentative D call: TRBD2 (5 bases). Matching the DNA end better, TRBJ2-7 makes the J call doubtful. This CDR3 spans 15 amino acids. Germline V CDR1 and CDR2: LGHDT, YNNKEL (reference sequence). The CDR3 loop is CASRPKPYLEGEQYF. CDR3 DNA sequence: TGTGCCAGCAGACCAAAACCGTACCTAGAGGGCGAGCAGTACTTC.

This clonotype came up a few times. The chain combines TRBV20-1 with TRBJ2-5; D may be TRBD2 (7 bases). This CDR3 spans 13 amino acids. CDR1 DFQATT and CDR2 SNEGSKA come from the germline V gene (reference sequence). V was cut by 6 bases and J by 2 bases, with 13 bases left in between. Here the CDR3 reads CSAEGGSQETQYF. In nucleotides, the CDR3 is TGCAGTGCGGAGGGGGGGTCACAAGAGACCCAGTACTTC.

The rearrangement links TRBV20-1 to TRBJ2-7, with TRBD1 as a possible D gene (5 bases). The CDR3 length is 12 residues. The germline V and J ends were trimmed by 3 bases and 3 bases, with 9 bases remaining between them. The germline gives CDR1 DFQATT, CDR2 SNEGSKA (reference sequence). CDR3 in DNA: TGCAGTGCTAGTCAAGGGGTCTACGAGCAGTACTTC. Amino acids: CSASQGVYEQYF.

This clonotype was detected only a few times. J is TRBJ2-7 and V is TRBV20-1; TRBD2 matches 7 bases. V was pared by 0 bases and J by 0 bases, with 17 bases of the junction left unmatched. Germline V CDR1 and CDR2: DFQATT, SNEGSKA (reference sequence). The CDR3 length is 19 residues. The CDR3 DNA reads as TGCAGTGCTAGAGATTGGGGGGGGAGGGGAGCGGACTTCTCCTACGAGCAGTACTTC. It yields the protein CSARDWGGRGADFSYEQYF.

The chain couples TRBV27 to TRBJ2-3; 8 bases are a match to TRBD2. Per germline, CDR1 MNHEY and CDR2 SMNVEV (reference sequence). J lost 2 bases, V lost 2 bases, and 9 bases had no gene match. The CDR3 consists of 17 residues. CDR3 amino acids: CASSLTRGGLVTDTQYF. The CDR3 DNA is TGTGCCAGCAGTTTAACCCGGGGGGGCCTGGTCACAGATACGCAGTATTTT.

The rearrangement links TRBV20-1 to TRBJ2-4, with D uncertain. Trimming took off 5 bases at V and 2 bases at J, with 16 bases between the two ends. Germline loops: CDR1 DFQATT, CDR2 SNEGSKA (reference sequence). This CDR3 is 15 amino acids long. The CDR3 protein is CSASRRSESKNIQYF. DNA of the CDR3: TGCAGTGCTTCCCGTCGTTCAGAATCCAAAAACATTCAGTACTTC.

The genes are TRBV20-1 and TRBJ2-1; no clear D gene. V lost 3 bases and J 8 bases, leaving 11 bases between the germline ends. The CDR3 contains 12 residues. CDR1 is DFQATT, CDR2 SNEGSKA, per germline (reference sequence). CDR3 protein: CSASRQFDEQFF. For the CDR3, the DNA is TGCAGTGCTAGCCGGCAGTTCGATGAGCAGTTCTTC.

Worth noting for this clonotype: This could be a read error, since a much larger clone is one nucleotide away. The chain combines TRBV7-2 with TRBJ2-1; D possibly corresponds to TRBD2 (5 bases). This CDR3 has 15 residues. Looked up from germline, CDR1 is SGHTA and CDR2 is FQGNSA. The CDR3 loop is CASSSARTSYSEQFF. CDR3 coding DNA: TGTGCCAGCAGCTCGGCAAGGACTTCCTACAGTGAGCAGTTCTTC.

This clonotype has more than one count but fewer than ten. A much larger clone is a single base away; this may be a read error. V and J are TRBV18 and TRBJ2-7; TRBD2 aligns across 8 bases. Trimming cost V 2 bases and J 2 bases; bases outside gene matches: 8. Germline V gene data show CDR1 as KGHSH and CDR2 as LQKENI. CDR3 length equals 16 residues. CDR3 in DNA: TGTGCCAGCTCACCATCCGGACGAGCGGGAGCCTACGAGCAGTACTTC. Translation: CASSPSGRAGAYEQYF.

The rearrangement joins TRBV7-2 to TRBJ2-3; 7 positions agree with TRBD2. The V and J ends lost 5 bases and 3 bases, in that order; junction bases with no gene match: 11. The CDR3 length is 16 residues. CDR1 is SGHTA and CDR2 is FQGNSA in the germline V gene. The CDR3 spells CASSPEVGGPTDTQYF. The DNA of the CDR3 is TGTGCCAGCAGCCCCGAGGTGGGAGGGCCGACAGATACGCAGTATTTT.

The rearrangement links TRBV15 to TRBJ1-4; D unresolved. There are 13 residues in the CDR3. With 0 bases removed from V and 8 bases from J, the gap between germline ends came to 7 bases. The germline gives CDR1 LNHNV, CDR2 YYDKDF (reference sequence). The CDR3 here is CATSRDGEEKLFF. The CDR3 DNA sequence: TGTGCCACCAGCAGAGATGGCGAGGAAAAACTGTTTTTT. The full variable domain, its missing parts supplied by reference TRBV15 and TRBJ1-4, is DAMVIQNPRYQVTQFGKPVTLSCSQTLNHNVMYWYQQKSSQAPKLLFHYYDKDFNNEADTPDNFQSRRPNTSFCFLDIRSPGLGDTAMYLCATSRDGEEKLFFGSGTQLSVL.

This clonotype was seen a handful of times. The J gene is TRBJ2-7, the V gene TRBV7-2, with 8 bases fitting TRBD2. With 0 bases clipped from V and 6 bases from J, the junction kept 7 bases outside the gene matches. CDR3 size: 15 residues. The germline V gene has CDR1 SGHTA and CDR2 FQGNSA. DNA for the CDR3: TGTGCCAGCAGCTTAGCCCCCGGGACTAGTGCCGAGCAGTACTTC. The encoded protein is CASSLAPGTSAEQYF.

The chain couples TRBV6-6 to TRBJ2-2; D is uncertain. The CDR3 consists of 12 residues. Germline V lookup: CDR1 MNHNY, CDR2 SVGAGI (reference sequence). The V end was cut by 5 bases, the J end by 7 bases, with 8 bases between. The DNA for the CDR3 is TGTGCCAGCAGTGACCACCGCGGGGAGCTGTTTTTT. This codes for CASSDHRGELFF.

J is TRBJ2-7 and V is TRBV3-1; weak D call: TRBD1 (5 bases). The V and J ends lost 3 bases and 4 bases respectively, with 10 bases between them. The CDR3 extends over 13 amino acids. Germline assignment: CDR1 LGHDT and CDR2 YNNKEL (reference sequence). The CDR3 sequence: CASSHPRGYEQYF. CDR3 nucleotide sequence: TGTGCCAGCAGCCACCCTAGGGGTTACGAGCAGTACTTC.

This chain joins TRBV30 and TRBJ2-7; TRBD2 agrees at 7 bases. This CDR3 has 12 residues. Germline V lookup: CDR1 GTSNPN, CDR2 SVGIG (reference sequence). Losses at the gene ends were 8 bases for V and 7 bases for J; bases not matched to a gene: 11. The CDR3 is CAGGGGNNEQYF. CDR3 bases: TGTGCCGGGGGGGGAGGCAACAATGAGCAGTACTTC. Using reference TRBV30 and TRBJ2-7 for the parts outside the CDR3, the full variable domain is SQTIHQWPATLVQPVGSPLSLECTVEGTSNPNLYWYRQAAGRGLQLLFYSVGIGQISSEVPQNLSASRPQDRQFILSSKKLLLSDSGFYLCAGGGGNNEQYFGPGTRLTVT.

This clonotype has ten or more counts. The rearrangement links TRBV6-5 to TRBJ2-7; D is unclear. CDR1 is MNHEY, CDR2 SVGAGI, per germline. The V end lost 7 bases, the J end lost 3 bases, and 13 bases lay between the germline ends. The CDR3 contains 13 residues. CDR3 bases: TGTGCCAGCACCGACCCAGCCGACTACGAGCAGTACTTC. Translating gives CASTDPADYEQYF.

The CDR3 bases are TGCAGTGCTCCCCCGAGACAGCGGAGAGTTAATGAGCAGTTCTTC. It codes for CSAPPRQRRVNEQFF. The gene calls are TRBV20-1 and TRBJ2-1, with D perhaps matching TRBD1 or TRBD2 (5 bases each). V was clipped by 5 bases and J by 7 bases, with 21 bases between them. The germline V gene has CDR1 DFQATT and CDR2 SNEGSKA (reference sequence). This CDR3 is built from 15 residues.

This clonotype was picked up a small number of times. The chain has TRBV27 and TRBJ2-1; D may be TRBD2 (6 bases). The CDR3 runs to 16 residues. Trimming removed 8 bases at V and 1 base at J, with 18 bases between. Germline V gene sequence: CDR1 MNHEY, CDR2 SMNVEV (reference sequence). CDR3 coding DNA: TGTGCCAGCCGAAGAACTAGCCTGATTTCCTACAATGAGCAGTTCTTC. This gives the protein CASRRTSLISYNEQFF.

This clonotype was found many times. The chain uses TRBV4-1 and TRBJ1-2, with D hard to call. This CDR3 region has 14 residues. Trimming left V 1 base short and J 3 bases short, with 9 bases between. Germline CDR1 MGHRA, CDR2 YSYEKL. In DNA form, the CDR3 reads TGCGCCAGCAGCCAAGTTGGCGGGGACTATGGCTACACCTTC. Amino acids: CASSQVGGDYGYTF.

The genes are TRBV20-1 and TRBJ2-2; 9 nucleotides match TRBD2. Germline trimming cut 5 bases from V and 1 base from J; bases unmatched to any gene: 5. There are 15 residues in the CDR3. CDR1 DFQATT and CDR2 SNEGSKA come from the germline V gene (reference sequence). As DNA, the CDR3 is TGCAGTGCTCGTTTAGCGGGGGTGAACACCGGGGAGCTGTTTTTT. This codes for CSARLAGVNTGELFF.